This T cell receptor (beta chain) was sequenced during a study of T-cell reconstitution after alpha-beta-depleted transplantation in children. Study-wide points: Elevated TCRbeta diversity at day 60 was traced, in some patients, to surviving recipient T cells and thymic progenitors. Expanded graft clones, several hundred of them, were reportedly the source of alpha-beta T cells about two months after transplant. Hyperexpanded clones declined; after one year, newly produced T cells mostly supplied diversity.

Germline lookup yields CDR1 MNHEY and CDR2 SMNVEV (reference sequence). The CDR3 has 19 residues. The V end lost 7 bases, the J end lost 3 bases, and 30 bases lay between the germline ends. On this clonotype itself: What it recognizes is unknown.

As it was prepared, the TCRbeta library received unique molecular identifiers. A single record per CDR3 protein comes from TCRdb applying MiXCR to the PCR reads. The sample has 450,000 to 700,000 distinct CDR3 sequences; roughly 27% are singletons. The chain employs TRBV27 and TRBJ1-1; a weak D match, TRBD1 (6 bases). Sequencing was performed on PBMCs, taken before TCRalphabeta/CD19-depleted stem cell transplant. The source of this sequence is a boy under two years old with Wiskott-Aldrich syndrome, due to receive a stem cell transplant. In nucleotides, the CDR3 is TGTGCCAGCACCACAGAACTAGACAGGTTGGGGTGTGTTTACACTGAAGCTTTCTTT. This encodes CASTTELDRLGCVYTEAFF.